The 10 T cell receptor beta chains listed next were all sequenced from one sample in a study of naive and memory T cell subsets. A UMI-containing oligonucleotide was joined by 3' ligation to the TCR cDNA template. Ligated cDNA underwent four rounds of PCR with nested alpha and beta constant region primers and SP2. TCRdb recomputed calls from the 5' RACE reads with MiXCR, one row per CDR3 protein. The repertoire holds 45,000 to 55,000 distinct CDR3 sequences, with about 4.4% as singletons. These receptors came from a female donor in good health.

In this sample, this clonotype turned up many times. Here the CDR3 DNA reads TGTGCCAGCAGCTTGGGGCCCACGGAAAGGACCCAGTACTTC. Translated: CASSLGPTERTQYF. The chain carries TRBV11-3 and TRBJ2-5, with D maybe TRBD1 (5 bases). Between the trimmed V and J ends, which lost 3 bases and 7 bases, there was a span of 15 bases. Germline V gene lookup returns CDR1 SGHNT and CDR2 YENEEA. The CDR3 spans 14 residues.

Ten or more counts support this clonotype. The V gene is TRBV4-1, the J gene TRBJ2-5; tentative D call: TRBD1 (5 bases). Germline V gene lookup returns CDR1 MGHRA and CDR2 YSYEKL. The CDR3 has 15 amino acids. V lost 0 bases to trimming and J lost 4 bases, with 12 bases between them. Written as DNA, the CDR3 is TGCGCCAGCAGCCAAGATCTAGGGGTCCGAGAGACCCAGTACTTC. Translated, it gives CASSQDLGVRETQYF.

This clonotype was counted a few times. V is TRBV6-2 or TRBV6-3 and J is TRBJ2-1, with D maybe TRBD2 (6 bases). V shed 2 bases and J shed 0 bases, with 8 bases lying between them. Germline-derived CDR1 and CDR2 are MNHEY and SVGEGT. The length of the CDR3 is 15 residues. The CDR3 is CASSYNGGSYNEQFF. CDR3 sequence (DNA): TGTGCCAGCAGTTACAACGGGGGCTCCTACAATGAGCAGTTCTTC.

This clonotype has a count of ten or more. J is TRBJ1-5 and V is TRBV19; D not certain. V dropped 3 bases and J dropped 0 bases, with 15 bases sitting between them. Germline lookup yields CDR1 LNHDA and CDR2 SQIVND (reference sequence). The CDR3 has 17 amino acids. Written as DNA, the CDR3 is TGTGCCAGTAGTATGCAGGCCAACCCGTATAGCAATCAGCCCCAGCATTTT. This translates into CASSMQANPYSNQPQHF.

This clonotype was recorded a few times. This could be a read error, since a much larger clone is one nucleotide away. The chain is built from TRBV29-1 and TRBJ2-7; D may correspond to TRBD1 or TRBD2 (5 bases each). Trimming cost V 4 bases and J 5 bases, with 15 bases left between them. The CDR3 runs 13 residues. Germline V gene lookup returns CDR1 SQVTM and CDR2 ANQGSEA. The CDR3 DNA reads TGCAGCGTTGTTGTGGGGGTGGGTAACGAGCAGTACTTC. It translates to CSVVVGVGNEQYF.

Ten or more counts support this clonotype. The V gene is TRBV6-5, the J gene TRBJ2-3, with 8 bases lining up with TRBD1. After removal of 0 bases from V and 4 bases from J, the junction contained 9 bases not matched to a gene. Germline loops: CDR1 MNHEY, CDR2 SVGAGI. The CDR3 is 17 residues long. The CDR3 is CASSYSKFPGGADTQYF. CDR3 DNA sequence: TGTGCCAGCAGTTACTCGAAATTCCCAGGGGGCGCAGATACGCAGTATTTT.

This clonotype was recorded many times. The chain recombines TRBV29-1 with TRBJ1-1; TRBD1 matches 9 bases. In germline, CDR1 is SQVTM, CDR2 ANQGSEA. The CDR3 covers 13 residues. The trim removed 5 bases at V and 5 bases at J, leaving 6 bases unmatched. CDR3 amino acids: CSVLGTGLTEAFF. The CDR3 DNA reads TGCAGCGTTCTGGGGACAGGGTTAACTGAAGCTTTCTTT. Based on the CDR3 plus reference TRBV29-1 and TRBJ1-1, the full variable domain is SAVISQKPSRDICQRGTSLTIQCQVDSQVTMMFWYRQQPGQSLTLIATANQGSEATYESGFVIDKFPISRPNLTFSTLTVSNMSPEDSSIYLCSVLGTGLTEAFFGQGTRLTVV.

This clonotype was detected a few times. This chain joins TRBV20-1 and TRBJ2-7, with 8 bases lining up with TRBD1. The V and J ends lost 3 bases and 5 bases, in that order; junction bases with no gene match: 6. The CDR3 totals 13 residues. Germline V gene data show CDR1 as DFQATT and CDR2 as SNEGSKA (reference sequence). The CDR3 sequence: CSARKQGGHEQYF. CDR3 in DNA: TGCAGTGCTAGGAAACAGGGGGGCCACGAGCAGTACTTC.

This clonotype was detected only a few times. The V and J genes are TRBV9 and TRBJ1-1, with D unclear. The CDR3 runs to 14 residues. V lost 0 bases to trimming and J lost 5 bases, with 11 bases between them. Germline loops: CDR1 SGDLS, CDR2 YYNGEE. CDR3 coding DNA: TGTGCCAGCAGCGTAGCTCCCAGCCGAACTGAAGCTTTCTTT. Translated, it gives CASSVAPSRTEAFF. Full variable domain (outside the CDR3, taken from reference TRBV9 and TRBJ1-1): DSGVTQTPKHLITATGQRVTLRCSPRSGDLSVYWYQQSLDQGLQFLIQYYNGEERAKGNILERFSAQQFPDLHSELNLSSLELGDSALYFCASSVAPSRTEAFFGQGTRLTVV.

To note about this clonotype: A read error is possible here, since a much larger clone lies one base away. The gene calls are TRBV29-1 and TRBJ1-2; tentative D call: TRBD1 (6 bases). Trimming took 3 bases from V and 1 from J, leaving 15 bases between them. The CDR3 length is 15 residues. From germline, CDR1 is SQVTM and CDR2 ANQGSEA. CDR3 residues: CSVEETRGLNYGYTF. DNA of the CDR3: TGCAGCGTTGAGGAAACCAGGGGACTTAACTATGGCTACACCTTC.